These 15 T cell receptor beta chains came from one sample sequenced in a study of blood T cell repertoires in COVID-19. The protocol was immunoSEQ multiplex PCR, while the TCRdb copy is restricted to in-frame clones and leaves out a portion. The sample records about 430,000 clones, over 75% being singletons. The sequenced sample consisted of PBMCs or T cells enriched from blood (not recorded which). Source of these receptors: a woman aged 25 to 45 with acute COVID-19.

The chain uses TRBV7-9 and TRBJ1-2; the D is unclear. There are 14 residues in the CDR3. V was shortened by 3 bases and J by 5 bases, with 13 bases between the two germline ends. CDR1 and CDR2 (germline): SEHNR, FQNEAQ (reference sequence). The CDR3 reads CASSFPRTDYGYTF. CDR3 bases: TGTGCCAGCAGCTTCCCAAGGACTGATTATGGCTACACCTTC.

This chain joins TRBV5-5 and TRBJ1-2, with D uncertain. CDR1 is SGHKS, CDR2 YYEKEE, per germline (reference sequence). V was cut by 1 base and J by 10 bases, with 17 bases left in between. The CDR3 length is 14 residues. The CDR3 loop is CASSLPVSVGDYTF. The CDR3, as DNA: TGTGCCAGCAGCTTGCCGGTTTCAGTGGGAGACTACACCTTC.

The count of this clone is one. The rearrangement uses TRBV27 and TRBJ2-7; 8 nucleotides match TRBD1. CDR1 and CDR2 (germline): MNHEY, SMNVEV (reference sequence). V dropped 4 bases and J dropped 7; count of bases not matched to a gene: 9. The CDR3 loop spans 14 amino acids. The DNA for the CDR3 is TGTGCCAGCAGTTCGGGGACAGGCCCATGGGAGCAGTACTTC. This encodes CASSSGTGPWEQYF.

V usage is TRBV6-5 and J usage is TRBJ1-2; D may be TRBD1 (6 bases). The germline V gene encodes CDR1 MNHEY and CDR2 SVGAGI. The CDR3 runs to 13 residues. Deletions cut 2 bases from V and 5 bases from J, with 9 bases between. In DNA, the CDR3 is TGTGCCAGCAGTTACACGGACAGTTATGGCTACACCTTC. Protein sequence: CASSYTDSYGYTF.

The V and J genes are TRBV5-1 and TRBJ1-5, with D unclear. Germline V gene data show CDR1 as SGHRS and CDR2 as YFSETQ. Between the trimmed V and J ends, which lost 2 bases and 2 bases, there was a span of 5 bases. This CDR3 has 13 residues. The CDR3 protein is CASSFSGNQPQHF. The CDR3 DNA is TGCGCCAGCAGCTTTAGTGGCAATCAGCCCCAGCATTTT.

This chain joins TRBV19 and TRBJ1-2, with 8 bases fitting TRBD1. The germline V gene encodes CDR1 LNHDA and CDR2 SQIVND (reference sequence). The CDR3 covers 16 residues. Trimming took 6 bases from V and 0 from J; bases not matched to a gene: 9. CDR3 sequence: CASSRGQDTTNYGYTF. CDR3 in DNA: TGTGCCAGTAGCCGGGGACAGGATACAACTAACTATGGCTACACCTTC.

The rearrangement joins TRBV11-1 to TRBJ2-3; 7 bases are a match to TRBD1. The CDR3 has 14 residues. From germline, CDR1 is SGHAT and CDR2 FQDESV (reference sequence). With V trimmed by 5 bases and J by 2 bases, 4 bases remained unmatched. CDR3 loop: CASSEGQFTDTQYF. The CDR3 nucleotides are TGTGCCAGCAGCGAGGGACAGTTCACAGATACGCAGTATTTT.

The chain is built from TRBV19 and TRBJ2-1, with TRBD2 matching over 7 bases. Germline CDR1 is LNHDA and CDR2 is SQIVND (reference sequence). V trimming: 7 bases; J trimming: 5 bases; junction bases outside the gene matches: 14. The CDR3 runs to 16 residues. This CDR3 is CASTLTGLAANNEQFF. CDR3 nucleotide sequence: TGTGCCAGTACCCTCACGGGGCTAGCGGCAAACAATGAGCAGTTCTTC.

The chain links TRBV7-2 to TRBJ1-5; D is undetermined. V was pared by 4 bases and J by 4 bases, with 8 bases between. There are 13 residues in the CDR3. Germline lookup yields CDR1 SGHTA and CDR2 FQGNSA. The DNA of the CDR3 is TGTGCCAGCAGCTCACAGCGGAATCAGCCCCAGCATTTT. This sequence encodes CASSSQRNQPQHF.

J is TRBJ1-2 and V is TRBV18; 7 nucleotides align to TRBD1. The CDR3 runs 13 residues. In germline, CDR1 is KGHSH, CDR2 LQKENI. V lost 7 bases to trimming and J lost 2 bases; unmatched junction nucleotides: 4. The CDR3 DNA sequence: TGTGCCAGCTTACAGGGACAGAACTATGGCTACACCTTC. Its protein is CASLQGQNYGYTF. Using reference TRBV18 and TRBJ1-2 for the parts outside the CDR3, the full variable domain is NAGVMQNPRHLVRRRGQEARLRCSPMKGHSHVYWYRQLPEEGLKFMVYLQKENIIDESGMPKERFSAEFPKEGPSILRIQQVVRGDSAAYFCASLQGQNYGYTFGSGTRLTVV.

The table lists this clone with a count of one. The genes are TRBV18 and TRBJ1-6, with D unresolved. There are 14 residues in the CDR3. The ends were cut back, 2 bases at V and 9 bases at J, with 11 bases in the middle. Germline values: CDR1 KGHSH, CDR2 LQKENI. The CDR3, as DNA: TGTGCCAGCTCACCATCAGCGGGAAGTTCACCCCTCCACTTT. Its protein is CASSPSAGSSPLHF. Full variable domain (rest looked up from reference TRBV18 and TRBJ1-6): NAGVMQNPRHLVRRRGQEARLRCSPMKGHSHVYWYRQLPEEGLKFMVYLQKENIIDESGMPKERFSAEFPKEGPSILRIQQVVRGDSAAYFCASSPSAGSSPLHFGNGTRLTVT.

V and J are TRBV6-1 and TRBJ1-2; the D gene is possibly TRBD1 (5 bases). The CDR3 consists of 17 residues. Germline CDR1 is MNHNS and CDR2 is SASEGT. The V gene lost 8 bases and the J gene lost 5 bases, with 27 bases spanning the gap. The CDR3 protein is CASRAGTRGWISYGYTF. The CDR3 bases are TGTGCCAGCCGTGCCGGGACCCGGGGGTGGATTTCGTATGGCTACACCTTC.

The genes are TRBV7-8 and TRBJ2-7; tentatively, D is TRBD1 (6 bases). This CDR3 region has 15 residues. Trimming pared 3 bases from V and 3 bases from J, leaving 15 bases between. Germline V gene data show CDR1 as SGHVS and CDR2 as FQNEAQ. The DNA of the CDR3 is TGTGCCAGCAGCTTCCGGGACAATGCTTTCTACGAGCAGTACTTC. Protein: CASSFRDNAFYEQYF.

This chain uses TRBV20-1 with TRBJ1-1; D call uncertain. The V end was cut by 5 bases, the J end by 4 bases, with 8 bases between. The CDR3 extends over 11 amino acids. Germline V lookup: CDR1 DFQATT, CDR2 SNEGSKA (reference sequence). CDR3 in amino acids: CSASDTTEAFF. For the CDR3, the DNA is TGCAGTGCTTCTGACACCACTGAAGCTTTCTTT.

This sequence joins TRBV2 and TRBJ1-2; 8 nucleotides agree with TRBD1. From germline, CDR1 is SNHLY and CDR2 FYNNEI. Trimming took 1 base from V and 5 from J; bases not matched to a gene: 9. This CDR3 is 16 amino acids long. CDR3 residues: CASSEDWTGIGYGYTF. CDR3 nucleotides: TGTGCCAGCAGTGAAGACTGGACAGGGATCGGGTATGGCTACACCTTC.